The entry below describes one TCR beta chain. Its antigen has not been determined. One base away there is no much larger clone; base qualities are not given. The sample originates from a study of cytomegalovirus exposure and HLA in healthy donors (TCRdb year 2017). The study in broad terms: An earlier analysis of approximately 550 of the donors reported 250 to 350 Gb of sequence data and around 120 million unique TCR beta sequences from about 179 million T cells. In an earlier analysis of roughly 600 of the donors, high-throughput TCR beta sequencing was used to judge whether each TCR beta V gene segment behaved as functional or pseudogenic. A handful of DR-DQ haplotypes were handled as single units for association and clustering because linkage in the cohort was strong. Of the roughly 400 genotyped donors, 81% were placed in the genetic ancestry cluster associated with self-reported Caucasian donors. A later genetic analysis used genome-wide SNP genotypes for about 60% of the roughly 670 donors, treating that subset as a discovery cohort. HLA typing included class I and class II loci at four-digit resolution. On average, roughly 240,000 unique TCR beta nucleotide sequences were sequenced per donor among about 400 genotyped donors of the cohort, with 15% to 20% of those sequences being non-productive. The number of donors typed differed by locus, with about 629-630 for A, B, C, DRB1 and DQB1, over 500 for DQA1, about 610 for DPA1, and some 450 for DPB1. All discovery cohort repertoires had been generated on a single sequencing platform. Donor age, sex, ethnicity and CMV serostatus were compiled alongside the repertoire data. To study patterns of TCR occurrence, a later analysis re-analyzed previously published TCR beta repertoires from around 670 donors and added high-resolution HLA genotyping. The study profiled the T cell repertoires of under 700 subjects by immunosequencing and related them to cytomegalovirus serostatus. In addition to the first cohort of around 670 subjects, a separate validation cohort of 100 to 150 different subjects was used. High-throughput TCR immunosequencing, statistical association of individual TCRs with disease status, and machine learning were combined to predict cytomegalovirus infection status. Rather than drawing on any new phenotypic data, the later analysis identified candidate immune exposures from TCR beta sequences and the way those sequences occurred across donors. The study aimed to test whether signatures of past pathogen exposure could be identified by cataloging public T cell receptors. Around 320 gigabases of sequencing data and tens of millions of unique TCR sequences were included in an early release covering over 600 HLA-typed donors.

The CDR3 runs 14 amino acids, cysteine and phenylalanine included. Only the CDR3 DNA stays, 42 bases, in frame from base 1. Unmatched junction bases come to 5, with V trimmed by 1 base and J by 5 bases. CDR1 is given as SGDLS and CDR2 as YYNGEE, both from the germline V gene. The receptor library was made with the immunoSEQ multiplex PCR assay. The multiplex PCR relied on a mix of 60 forward primers for TCR Vbeta segments and 13 reverse primers for TCR Jbeta segments. A multiplex PCR assay on genomic DNA amplified the CDR3 region of rearranged TCR beta genes. The amplified TCR beta libraries were sequenced on the Illumina HiSeq System as 87-base-pair reads. Per the source publication's procedure: A later analysis tallied roughly 76 million unique TCR beta chains across the 610 or so repertoires, and around 12 million of those chains were shared by two or more donors. Raw reads were error-corrected and collapsed into unique sequences with a nearest-neighbor algorithm that merged closely related sequences to remove PCR and sequencing errors. To assign V, D and J gene segments, CDR3 sequences were aligned to IMGT reference sequences. For a sequence to be retained, a match of at least six nucleotides was required to both a V gene segment and a J gene segment. Rearrangements were classified as productive when the CDR3 lacked stop codons and remained in frame with V and J, and all other rearrangements were classified as non-productive. Following IMGT convention, CDR3 was defined as the stretch from the second conserved V-encoded cysteine to the conserved J-encoded phenylalanine. The earlier analysis of 500 to 600 of the donors excluded sequences that lacked an unambiguous match to a single V gene segment. In an earlier analysis of about 590 of the donors, a V segment was called functional when productive rearrangements were above 56.7%, and segregating when the standard deviation between donors exceeded 5%. A statistical classification framework was developed to diagnose cytomegalovirus status using the catalog of TCR beta chain sequences. V and J gene assignment, in a later analysis, came from comparing TCR nucleotide sequences with IMGT/GENE-DB human TR gene sequences. In a later analysis, CDR3 sequences and most-parsimonious VDJ recombination scenarios were assigned using the TCRdist pipeline. A later analysis defined each TCR beta chain by its CDR3 amino acid sequence plus V-gene family, and excluded reads lacking a unique V-gene family. A later analysis removed 592 highly shared, low-generation-probability nucleotide sequences to deal with suspected cross-contamination and a sequencing artifact. In a later analysis, a clonal expansion index for each public chain was calculated from normalized within-repertoire ranks of inferred template counts. A later analysis computed generation probabilities with a VDJ recombination model fitted to out-of-frame rearrangements, and checked the results against IGoR. In a later analysis, TCR-TCR, TCR-HLA and TCR-CMV co-occurrence was scored with hypergeometric tests, and a repertoire-size bias correction was applied to TCR pairs. A later analysis estimated false discovery rates by permuting HLA or CMV assignments 20 times. In a later analysis, co-occurring TCRs were grouped using DBSCAN, and TCRdist sequence similarity was added for clustering within HLA-allele-positive subsets. Repertoires with fewer than 30,000 or more than 120,000 public chains, plus five repertoires with anomalous nucleotide sharing, were excluded from co-occurrence clustering. This immuneACCESS table, as held by TCRdb, lists in-frame sequences with V and J called but not all clones. Of the missing ones, under half trace to an unresolved V gene in checked studies; the others have no known cause. D and trimming come from the DNA, and the V and J calls and clone size come from that table. The sample table records about 120,000 clones; approximately 80% of these occur just once. Approximately 10% of the sample comes from the top ten.

The cohort consisted of 666 healthy bone marrow donors. At the time of sampling, every cohort member was nominally healthy, though immune exposures that went unrecorded were likely present. The donor was CMV seropositive and was included in the group of 250 to 300 seropositive cohort members. Each donor provided a peripheral blood sample, and peripheral blood mononuclear cells were used for TCR beta sequencing. The Qiagen DNeasy Blood Extraction Kit was used to extract genomic DNA from the blood cell samples. Results and caveats for the whole study, not just this receptor: Across donors, most TCR sequences were observed very rarely, whereas some public TCRs were present in many individuals. The earlier analysis of about 600 of the donors excluded 15 to 20 rarely observed V segments, including chromosome 9 orphons, because counts were too low. Cytomegalovirus status was reported to be diagnosed by the classifier with high specificity and sensitivity in both the original and validation cohorts. Because the 87-base-pair reads could not distinguish some IMGT-functional V segments, including TRBV6-2 and TRBV6-3, those segments were excluded. A later analysis found that TCR association rates varied across HLA loci, with DRB1 alleles showing the most associated TCRs and HLA-C alleles the fewest. In the study, some 160 TCR beta chains were listed as associated with cytomegalovirus. The authors suggested that the approach could potentially be generalized to other disease states and immunological phenotypes. HLA typing was unavailable for some donors at each locus, so association tests used only the typed subset. When HLA alleles, especially DR and DQ, strongly co-occurred, attributing TCR associations to individual alleles was difficult. In an earlier analysis of approximately 590 of the donors, most TCR beta V segments were observed in productive rearrangements about 87% or about 30% of the time, broadly matching IMGT annotations. CMV serostatus was the only immune exposure information available for the cohort. In vitro tests confirmed that a few of the cytomegalovirus-associated TCR beta chains recognize cytomegalovirus antigens. In a later analysis, several top co-occurrence clusters were reported to appear linked to parvovirus B19, influenza, CMV and Epstein-Barr virus. In a later genetic analysis, a missense DCLRE1C variant was associated with V-gene and J-gene trimming of TCR beta chains, and the association was replicated in an independent cohort. Compared with the approximately 710-donor mean, donors in an Asian-associated ancestry cluster had fewer N-insertions in productive TCRs, according to a later genetic analysis. The presence/absence analyses assumed that sequencing depth was roughly uniform across donors, and that assumption may not be true. A further reported finding was that TCR beta sequences accurately predicted the HLA-A and HLA-B alleles for most subjects in the first cohort. In a later analysis, HLA-associated TCR beta chains were found to be more clonally expanded and to have lower generation probabilities than equally common non-associated chains. In a later analysis, about 17,000 TCR beta sequences were associated with specific HLA alleles at a false discovery rate of 0.05. A cluster of highly shared sequence variants was judged likely to be a technical artifact of the sequencing pipeline. Linkage disequilibrium might explain the correlated functional status among segregating V segments, but an unknown experimental factor could not be ruled out. Only TCR beta chains were sequenced in this cohort, and the absence of alpha or paired-chain data limited detectable features. Most CMV-associated TCR beta chains appeared to be HLA-restricted in a later analysis, and the HLA associations seemed to be driven largely by CMV exposure.

Sequencing input: PBMCs. The chain links TRBV9 with TRBJ2-5; 7 middle bases align to TRBD1. This TCR derives from a man aged 25 to 45 in good health and CMV-seropositive. Here the CDR3 is given as CASSVSRGPETQYF. In nucleotides, the sequence is TGTGCCAGCAGCGTATCGAGGGGGCCGGAGACCCAGTACTTC.